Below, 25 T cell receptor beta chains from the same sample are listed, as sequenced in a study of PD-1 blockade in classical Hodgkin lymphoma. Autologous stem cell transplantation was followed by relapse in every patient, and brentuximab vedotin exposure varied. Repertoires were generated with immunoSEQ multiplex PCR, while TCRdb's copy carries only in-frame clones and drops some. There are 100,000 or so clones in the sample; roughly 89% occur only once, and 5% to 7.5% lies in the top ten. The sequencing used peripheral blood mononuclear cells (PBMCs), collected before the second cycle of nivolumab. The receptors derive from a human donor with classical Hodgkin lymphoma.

The CDR3 loop is CASSIDARGAGELFF. CDR3 nucleotides: TGTGCCAGTAGTATAGACGCTCGGGGGGCCGGGGAGCTGTTTTTT. This chain joins TRBV19 and TRBJ2-2, with 7 bases matching TRBD2. V lost 0 bases and J lost 6; bases outside the gene matches: 4. The CDR3 length is 15 residues. Germline V gene lookup returns CDR1 LNHDA and CDR2 SQIVND (reference sequence). Looking up the rest from reference TRBV19 and TRBJ2-2 gives the full variable domain: DGGITQSPKYLFRKEGQNVTLSCEQNLNHDAMYWYRQDPGQGLRLIYYSQIVNDFQKGDIAEGYSVSREKKESFPLTVTSAQKNPTAFYLCASSIDARGAGELFFGEGSRLTVL.

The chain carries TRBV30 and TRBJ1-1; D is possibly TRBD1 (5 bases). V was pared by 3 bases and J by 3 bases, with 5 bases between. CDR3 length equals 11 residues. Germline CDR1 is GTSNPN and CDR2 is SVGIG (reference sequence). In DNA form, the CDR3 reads TGTGCCTGGAGCAGGGACACTGAAGCTTTCTTT. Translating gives CAWSRDTEAFF.

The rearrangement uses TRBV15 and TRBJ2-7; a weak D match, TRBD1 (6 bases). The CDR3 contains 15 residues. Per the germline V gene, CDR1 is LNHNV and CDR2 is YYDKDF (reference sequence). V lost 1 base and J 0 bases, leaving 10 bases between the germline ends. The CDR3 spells CATSRVGGRSYEQYF. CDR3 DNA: TGTGCCACCAGCAGAGTTGGGGGCCGCTCCTACGAGCAGTACTTC. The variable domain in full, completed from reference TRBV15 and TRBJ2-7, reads DAMVIQNPRYQVTQFGKPVTLSCSQTLNHNVMYWYQQKSSQAPKLLFHYYDKDFNNEADTPDNFQSRRPNTSFCFLDIRSPGLGDTAMYLCATSRVGGRSYEQYFGPGTRLTVT.

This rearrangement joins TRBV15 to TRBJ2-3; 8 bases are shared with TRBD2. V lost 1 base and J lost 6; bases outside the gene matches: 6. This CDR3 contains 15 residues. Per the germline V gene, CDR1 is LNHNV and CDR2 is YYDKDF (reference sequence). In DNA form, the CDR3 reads TGTGCCACCAGCAGAGTTGGGTTAGCGGGGGATACGCAGTATTTT. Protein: CATSRVGLAGDTQYF.

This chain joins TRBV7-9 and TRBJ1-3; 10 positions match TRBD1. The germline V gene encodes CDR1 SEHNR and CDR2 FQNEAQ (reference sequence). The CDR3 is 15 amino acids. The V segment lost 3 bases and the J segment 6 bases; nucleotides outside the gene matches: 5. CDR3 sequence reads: CASSFYGTGVNTIYF. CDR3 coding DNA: TGTGCCAGCAGCTTCTACGGGACAGGGGTAAACACCATATATTTT.

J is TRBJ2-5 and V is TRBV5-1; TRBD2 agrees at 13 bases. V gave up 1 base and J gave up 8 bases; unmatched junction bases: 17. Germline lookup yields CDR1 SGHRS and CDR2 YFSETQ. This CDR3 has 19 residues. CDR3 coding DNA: TGCGCCAGCAGCTTGTACCGGACTAGCGGGGGTATCGGCGGAAATACCCAGTACTTC. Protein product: CASSLYRTSGGIGGNTQYF.

Here the CDR3 reads CASSPGTGSYEQYF. DNA of the CDR3: TGTGCCAGCAGCCCCGGGACAGGGTCCTACGAGCAGTACTTC. V and J are TRBV11-2 and TRBJ2-7; 9 bases match TRBD1. The V and J ends lost 5 bases and 1 base, in that order; junction bases with no gene match: 3. CDR1 is SGHAT, CDR2 FQNNGV, per germline. The CDR3 loop spans 14 amino acids.

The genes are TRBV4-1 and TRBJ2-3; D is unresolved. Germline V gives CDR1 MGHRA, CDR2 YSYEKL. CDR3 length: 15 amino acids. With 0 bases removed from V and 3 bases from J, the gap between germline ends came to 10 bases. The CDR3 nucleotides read TGCGCCAGCAGCCAAGATGGTTCCGGGACAGATACGCAGTATTTT. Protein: CASSQDGSGTDTQYF.

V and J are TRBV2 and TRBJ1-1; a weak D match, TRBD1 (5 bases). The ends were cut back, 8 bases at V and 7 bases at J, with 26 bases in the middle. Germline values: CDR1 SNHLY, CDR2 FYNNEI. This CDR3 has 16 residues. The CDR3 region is CASLPRLGTSPREAFF. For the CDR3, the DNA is TGTGCCAGCCTCCCCCGCCTTGGGACTAGCCCCCGTGAAGCTTTCTTT.

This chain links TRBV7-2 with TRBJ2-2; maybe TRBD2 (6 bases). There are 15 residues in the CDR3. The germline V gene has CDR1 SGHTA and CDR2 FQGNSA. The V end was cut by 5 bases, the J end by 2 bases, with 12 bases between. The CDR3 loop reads CASSLLGTNTGELFF. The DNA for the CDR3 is TGTGCCAGCAGCCTTTTGGGGACTAACACCGGGGAGCTGTTTTTT.

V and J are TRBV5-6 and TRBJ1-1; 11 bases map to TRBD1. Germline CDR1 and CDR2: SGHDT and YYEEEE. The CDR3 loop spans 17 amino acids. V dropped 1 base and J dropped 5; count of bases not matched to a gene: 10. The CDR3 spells CASSLWGTGGWRTEAFF. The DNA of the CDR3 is TGTGCCAGCAGCTTGTGGGGGACAGGGGGATGGAGGACTGAAGCTTTCTTT. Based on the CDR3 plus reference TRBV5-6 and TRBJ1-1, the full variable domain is DAGVTQSPTHLIKTRGQQVTLRCSPKSGHDTVSWYQQALGQGPQFIFQYYEEEERQRGNFPDRFSGHQFPNYSSELNVNALLLGDSALYLCASSLWGTGGWRTEAFFGQGTRLTVV.

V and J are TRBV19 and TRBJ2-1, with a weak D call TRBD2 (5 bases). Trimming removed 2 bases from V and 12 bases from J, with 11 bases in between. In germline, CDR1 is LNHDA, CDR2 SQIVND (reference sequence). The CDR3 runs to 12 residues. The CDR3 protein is CASSIFGVGQFF. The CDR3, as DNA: TGTGCCAGTAGTATATTCGGGGTGGGGCAGTTCTTC.

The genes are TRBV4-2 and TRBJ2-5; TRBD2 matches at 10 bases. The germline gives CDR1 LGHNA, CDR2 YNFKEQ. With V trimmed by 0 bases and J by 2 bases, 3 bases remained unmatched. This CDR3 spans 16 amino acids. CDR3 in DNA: TGTGCCAGCAGCCAAGAAGGACTAGCGGCACAAGAGACCCAGTACTTC. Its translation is CASSQEGLAAQETQYF.

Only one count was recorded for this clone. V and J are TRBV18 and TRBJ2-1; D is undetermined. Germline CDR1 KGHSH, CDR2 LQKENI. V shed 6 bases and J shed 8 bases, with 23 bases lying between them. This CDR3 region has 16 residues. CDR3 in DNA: TGTGCCAGCTCGCCCCTGGTCGGAAATAGGTGGCATGAGCAGTTCTTC. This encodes CASSPLVGNRWHEQFF.

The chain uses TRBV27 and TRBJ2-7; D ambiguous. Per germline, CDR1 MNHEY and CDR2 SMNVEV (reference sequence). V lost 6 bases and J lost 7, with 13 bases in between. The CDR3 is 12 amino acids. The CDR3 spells CASSPDRVEQYF. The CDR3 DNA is TGTGCCAGCAGCCCTGATCGGGTGGAGCAGTACTTC.

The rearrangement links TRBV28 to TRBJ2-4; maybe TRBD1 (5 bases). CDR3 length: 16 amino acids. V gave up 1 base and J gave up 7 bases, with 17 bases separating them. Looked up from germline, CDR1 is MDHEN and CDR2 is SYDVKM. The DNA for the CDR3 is TGTGCCAGCAGTTTATCGACAGCCCTCGGCGTGAACATTCAGTACTTC. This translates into CASSLSTALGVNIQYF. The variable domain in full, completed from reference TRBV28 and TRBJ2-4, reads DVKVTQSSRYLVKRTGEKVFLECVQDMDHENMFWYRQDPGLGLRLIYFSYDVKMKEKGDIPEGYSVSREKKERFSLILESASTNQTSMYLCASSLSTALGVNIQYFGAGTRLSVL.

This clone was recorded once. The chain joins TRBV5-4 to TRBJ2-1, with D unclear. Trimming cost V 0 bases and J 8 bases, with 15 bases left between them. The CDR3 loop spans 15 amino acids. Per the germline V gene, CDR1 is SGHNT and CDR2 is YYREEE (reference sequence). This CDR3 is CASSLGLVRGDEQFF. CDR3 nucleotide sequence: TGTGCCAGCAGCTTGGGGTTGGTCCGAGGCGATGAGCAGTTCTTC.

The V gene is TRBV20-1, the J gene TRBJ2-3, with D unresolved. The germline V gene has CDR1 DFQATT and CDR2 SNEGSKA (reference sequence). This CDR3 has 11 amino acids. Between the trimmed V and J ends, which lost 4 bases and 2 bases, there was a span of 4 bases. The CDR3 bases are TGCAGTGCTACGTACACAGATACGCAGTATTTT. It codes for CSATYTDTQYF.

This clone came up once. The CDR3 protein is CASSIVRGTEAFF. DNA for the CDR3: TGTGCCAGTAGTATAGTAAGGGGGACTGAAGCTTTCTTT. The chain is built from TRBV19 and TRBJ1-1, with a tentative D call TRBD1 (6 bases). Germline V gene lookup returns CDR1 LNHDA and CDR2 SQIVND (reference sequence). The CDR3 has 13 amino acids. Trimming shortened V by 1 base and J by 5 bases, and 8 bases separated the two germline ends.

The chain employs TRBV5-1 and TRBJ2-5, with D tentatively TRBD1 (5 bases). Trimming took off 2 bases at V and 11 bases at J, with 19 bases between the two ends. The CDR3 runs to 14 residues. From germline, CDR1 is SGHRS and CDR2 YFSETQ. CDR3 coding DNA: TGCGCCAGCAGCTTACAGGTCGGTCACTATGAGCAGTACTTC. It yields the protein CASSLQVGHYEQYF.

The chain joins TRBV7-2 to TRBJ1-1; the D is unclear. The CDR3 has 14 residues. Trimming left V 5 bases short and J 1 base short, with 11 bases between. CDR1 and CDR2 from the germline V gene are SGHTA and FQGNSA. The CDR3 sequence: CASSVGSGNTEAFF. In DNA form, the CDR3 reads TGTGCCAGCAGCGTGGGGAGCGGGAACACTGAAGCTTTCTTT.

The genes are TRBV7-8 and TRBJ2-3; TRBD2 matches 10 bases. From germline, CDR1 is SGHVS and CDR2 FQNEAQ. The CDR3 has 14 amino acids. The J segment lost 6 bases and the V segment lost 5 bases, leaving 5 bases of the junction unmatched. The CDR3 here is CASSQGLAKDTQYF. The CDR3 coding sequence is TGTGCCAGCAGCCAGGGACTAGCGAAGGATACGCAGTATTTT. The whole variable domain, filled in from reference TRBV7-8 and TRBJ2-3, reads GAGVSQSPRYKVAKRGQDVALRCDPISGHVSLFWYQQALGQGPEFLTYFQNEAQLDKSGLPSDRFFAERPEGSVSTLKIQRTQQEDSAVYLCASSQGLAKDTQYFGPGTRLTVL.

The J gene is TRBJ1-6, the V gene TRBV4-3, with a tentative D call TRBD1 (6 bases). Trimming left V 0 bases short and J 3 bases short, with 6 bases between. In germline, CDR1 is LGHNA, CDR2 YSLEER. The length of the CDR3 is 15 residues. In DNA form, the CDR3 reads TGCGCCAGCAGCCAAGACAGGGGCTATAATTCACCCCTCCACTTT. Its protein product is CASSQDRGYNSPLHF.

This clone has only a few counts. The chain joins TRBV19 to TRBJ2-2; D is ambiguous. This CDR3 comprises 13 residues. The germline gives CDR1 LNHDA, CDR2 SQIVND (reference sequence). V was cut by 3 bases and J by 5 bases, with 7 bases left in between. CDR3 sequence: CASSIGNTGELFF. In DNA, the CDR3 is TGTGCCAGTAGTATCGGTAATACCGGGGAGCTGTTTTTT.

The CDR3 coding sequence is TGTGCCAGCAGCTTCCGGGACAGATACGAGCAGTACTTC. Translated, it gives CASSFRDRYEQYF. The chain is built from TRBV4-2 and TRBJ2-7; 7 nucleotides line up with TRBD1. This CDR3 region has 13 residues. The germline gives CDR1 LGHNA, CDR2 YNFKEQ. Losses at the gene ends were 5 bases for V and 4 bases for J; bases not matched to a gene: 5.